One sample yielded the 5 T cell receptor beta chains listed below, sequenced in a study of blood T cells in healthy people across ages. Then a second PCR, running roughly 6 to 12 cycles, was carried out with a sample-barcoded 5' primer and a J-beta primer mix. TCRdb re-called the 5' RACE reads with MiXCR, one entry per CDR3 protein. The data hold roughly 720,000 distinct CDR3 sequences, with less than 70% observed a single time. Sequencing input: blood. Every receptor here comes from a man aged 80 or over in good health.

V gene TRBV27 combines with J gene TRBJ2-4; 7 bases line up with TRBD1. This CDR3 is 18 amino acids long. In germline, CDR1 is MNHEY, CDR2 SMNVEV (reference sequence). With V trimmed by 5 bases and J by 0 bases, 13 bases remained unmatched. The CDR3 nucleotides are TGTGCCAGCAGTGCCAAAGGGGGCTTTGGGGTAGCCAAAAACATTCAGTACTTC. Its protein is CASSAKGGFGVAKNIQYF.

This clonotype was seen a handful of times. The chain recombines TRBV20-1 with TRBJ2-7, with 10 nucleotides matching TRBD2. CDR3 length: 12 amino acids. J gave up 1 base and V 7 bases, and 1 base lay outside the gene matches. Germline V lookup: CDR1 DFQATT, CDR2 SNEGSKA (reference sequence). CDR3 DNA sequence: TGCAGTGTAGCGGGAGGTTCCTACGAGCAGTACTTC. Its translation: CSVAGGSYEQYF.

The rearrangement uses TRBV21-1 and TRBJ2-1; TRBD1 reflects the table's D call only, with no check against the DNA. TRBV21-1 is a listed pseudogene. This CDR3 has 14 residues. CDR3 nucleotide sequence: TGTGCCAGCAGCCTCAACCAACAGGGGAATGAGCAGTTCTTC. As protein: CASSLNQQGNEQFF.

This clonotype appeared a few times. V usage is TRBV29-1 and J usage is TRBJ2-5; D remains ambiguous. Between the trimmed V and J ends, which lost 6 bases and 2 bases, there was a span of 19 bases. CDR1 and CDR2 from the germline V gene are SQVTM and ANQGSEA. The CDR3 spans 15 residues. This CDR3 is CSVGLLGRIQETQYF. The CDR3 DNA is TGCAGCGTCGGATTACTCGGACGGATACAAGAGACCCAGTACTTC.

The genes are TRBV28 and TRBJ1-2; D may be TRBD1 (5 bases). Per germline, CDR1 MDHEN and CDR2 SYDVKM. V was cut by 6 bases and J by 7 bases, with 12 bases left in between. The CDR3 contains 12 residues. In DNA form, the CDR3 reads TGTGCCAGCAGCGGGACGGCCGGTGGCTACACCTTC. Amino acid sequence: CASSGTAGGYTF.